The 11 T cell receptor beta chains presented below share a single source sample, sequenced in a study of OX40 agonist ivuxolimab in advanced cancers. Produced via immunoSEQ multiplex PCR; TCRdb's table is partial and in-frame only. The table lists some 99,000 clones, roughly 87% of them singletons, with roughly 0.52% in the top ten. The starting material was CD4+ or CD8+ T cells sorted from blood, obtained in a trial of the OX40 agonist ivuxolimab. The receptor set was obtained from an adult with an advanced solid tumor such as melanoma, head and neck, liver or kidney cancer.

The chain has TRBV19 and TRBJ2-5; maybe TRBD2 (6 bases). CDR3 length equals 14 residues. Germline V gene lookup returns CDR1 LNHDA and CDR2 SQIVND (reference sequence). V was shortened by 5 bases and J by 2 bases, with 12 bases between the two germline ends. CDR3 residues: CASSLPGLQETQYF. CDR3 bases: TGTGCCAGTAGTCTTCCGGGACTTCAAGAGACCCAGTACTTC.

This rearrangement joins TRBV28 to TRBJ2-7, with 9 nucleotides matching TRBD1. The V gene's germline CDR1 is MDHEN and CDR2 SYDVKM. This CDR3 is built from 14 residues. Unmatched junction bases numbered 6, after V lost 7 bases and J lost 2 bases. CDR3 DNA: TGTGCCAGCACCCCGGGACAGGGACCCTACGAGCAGTACTTC. It codes for CASTPGQGPYEQYF. Variable domain in full (rest from reference TRBV28 and TRBJ2-7): DVKVTQSSRYLVKRTGEKVFLECVQDMDHENMFWYRQDPGLGLRLIYFSYDVKMKEKGDIPEGYSVSREKKERFSLILESASTNQTSMYLCASTPGQGPYEQYFGPGTRLTVT.

The chain recombines TRBV7-2 with TRBJ1-1; TRBD1 might be the D (5 bases). The CDR3 length is 14 residues. V lost 5 bases and J lost 0, with 10 bases in between. CDR1 SGHTA and CDR2 FQGNSA come from the germline V gene. The CDR3 DNA reads TGTGCCAGCAGCCAGTCGGACATGAACACTGAAGCTTTCTTT. Protein: CASSQSDMNTEAFF.

This clone was recorded a few times. The chain is built from TRBV19 and TRBJ1-4, with D possibly being TRBD1 (5 bases). Trimming took off 7 bases at V and 0 bases at J, with 15 bases between the two ends. The CDR3 contains 16 residues. Germline V CDR1 and CDR2: LNHDA, SQIVND (reference sequence). CDR3 coding DNA: TGTGCCAGTAAGCGGGGCGAGGCAGCAACTAATGAAAAACTGTTTTTT. Residues: CASKRGEAATNEKLFF.

This chain uses TRBV9 with TRBJ1-2; D not certain. V lost 0 bases to trimming and J lost 2 bases, with 11 bases between them. Germline V gene sequence: CDR1 SGDLS, CDR2 YYNGEE. There are 15 residues in the CDR3. CDR3 in amino acids: CASSVASRGNYGYTF. DNA of the CDR3: TGTGCCAGCAGCGTAGCCAGTCGGGGAAACTATGGCTACACCTTC.

The CDR3 nucleotides are TGTGCCAGCAGCGGATGGGGGGAGGGGGCCACTGAAGCTTTCTTT. Translation: CASSGWGEGATEAFF. V and J are TRBV5-6 and TRBJ1-1, with 7 bases that match TRBD1. V was pared by 4 bases and J by 4 bases, with 10 bases of the junction left unmatched. The CDR3 has 15 residues. Germline lookup yields CDR1 SGHDT and CDR2 YYEEEE.

Concerning this clone itself: Because the CDR3 is missing its conserved closing phenylalanine or tryptophan, this is likely a read error. The chain employs TRBV6-1 and TRBJ1-6, with 7 bases identical to TRBD1. The CDR3 runs to 17 residues. Germline assignment: CDR1 MNHNS and CDR2 SASEGT. V shed 4 bases and J 2 bases; nucleotides not matched to a gene: 8. The CDR3 DNA follows: TGTGCCAGCAGTGCGCTCGAGGGGGCAACCTATAATTCACCCCTCCACCTT. This codes for CASSALEGATYNSPLHL.

The chain is built from TRBV15 and TRBJ2-5, with 7 bases matching TRBD1. The CDR3 has 14 residues. The germline V gene has CDR1 LNHNV and CDR2 YYDKDF (reference sequence). V lost 5 bases, J lost 1 base, and 4 bases stayed unmatched. CDR3 protein: CATSRDRVQETQYF. The CDR3 DNA sequence: TGTGCCACCAGCCGTGACAGGGTCCAAGAGACCCAGTACTTC.

This clone showed up just once. The CDR3 DNA is TGTGCCAGTAGTCCCTATGGGACAGGGGGCCCGTCTGAAGACACCATATATTTT. This encodes CASSPYGTGGPSEDTIYF. The genes are TRBV19 and TRBJ1-3; TRBD1 aligns across 12 bases. Germline lookup yields CDR1 LNHDA and CDR2 SQIVND (reference sequence). The CDR3 contains 18 residues. After removal of 5 bases from V and 8 bases from J, the junction contained 16 bases not matched to a gene.

J is TRBJ2-4 and V is TRBV6-5; D possibly corresponds to TRBD1 (5 bases). The CDR3 loop spans 14 amino acids. Germline values: CDR1 MNHEY, CDR2 SVGAGI. V lost 4 bases and J 0 bases, leaving 7 bases between the germline ends. The CDR3 nucleotides read TGTGCCAGCAGTTTGGGGCTAGCCAAAAACATTCAGTACTTC. It codes for CASSLGLAKNIQYF.

The rearrangement links TRBV11-2 to TRBJ1-3, with D maybe TRBD1 (5 bases). Trimming left V 5 bases short and J 4 bases short, with 15 bases between. This CDR3 is built from 15 residues. Germline CDR1 and CDR2: SGHAT and FQNNGV. CDR3 DNA sequence: TGTGCCAGCAGCCCCCGGGGGATCGGCGGAAACACCATATATTTT. It encodes CASSPRGIGGNTIYF.